Listed below are T cell receptor beta chains from one sample, sequenced in a study of vaccination and CD4 T cells after COVID-19. No antigens are known for them. A single record per CDR3 protein comes from TCRdb applying MiXCR to the PCR reads. The repertoire consists of about 7,000 distinct CDR3 sequences, with about 38% occurring once and the leading ten covering less than 40%. The specimen sequenced was CD4+ T cells from blood, cultured in vitro. Source of these receptors: a human donor in good health. Both conserved end residues are part of each CDR3. The D gene is left open where the match is weak. Clone size appears in some rows only: once, few, many, or a class for an expanded clone.

v_gene,d_gene,abundance,j_gene,CDR3nt,CDR3aa
TRBV29-1,-,-,TRBJ1-2,TGCAGCGTCTCACAGAACAACTATGGCTACACCTTC,CSVSQNNYGYTF
TRBV19,TRBD1,-,TRBJ1-2,TGTGCCAGTAGTATGGGACAGCTAAACTATGGCTACACCTTC,CASSMGQLNYGYTF
TRBV5-4,TRBD2,-,TRBJ2-5,TGTGCCAGCAGCCGAGGGACTAGCGGGGAAGAGACCCAGTACTTC,CASSRGTSGEETQYF
TRBV20-1,TRBD1,few,TRBJ1-1,TGCAGTGCCCCGATGGGTAACAGGGGGAGCACTGAAGCTTTCTTT,CSAPMGNRGSTEAFF
TRBV5-1,TRBD2,few,TRBJ2-1,TGCGCCAGCAGCTTAACTAGCGGCCGCAATGAGCAGTTCTTC,CASSLTSGRNEQFF
TRBV5-5,TRBD1,-,TRBJ1-1,TGTGCCAGCAGCTTGGCCAGGGGGAGTGGGAAGACTGAAGCTTTCTTT,CASSLARGSGKTEAFF
TRBV6-1,-,few,TRBJ1-1,TGTGCCAGCAGAGAACCGACCGAAGCTTTCTTT,CASREPTEAFF
TRBV6-5,TRBD2,-,TRBJ2-5,TGTGCCAGCAGTTTCTCTAGCGGGGGCCAAGAGACCCAGTACTTC,CASSFSSGGQETQYF
TRBV5-1,TRBD2,-,TRBJ2-5,TGCGCCAGCAGGGGCGGGGGGGCAACTGAACAAGAGACCCAGTACTTC,CASRGGGATEQETQYF
TRBV6-5,-,medium-sized,TRBJ1-6,TGTGCCAGCAGTTACTCAGAGGGGGGGCTAGGTTCACCCCTCCACTTT,CASSYSEGGLGSPLHF
TRBV20-1,TRBD2,few,TRBJ2-5,TGCAGTGCTAGAGACGGGGGGGCCGAAGAGACCCAGTACTTC,CSARDGGAEETQYF
TRBV20-1,-,-,TRBJ1-2,TGCAGTGCTAGTGGGGGGCCCGAGGTGTATGGCTACACCTTC,CSASGGPEVYGYTF
TRBV11-2,-,-,TRBJ1-2,TGTGCCAGCAGCTCCTTGGGAGGCCCCTATGGCTACACCTTC,CASSSLGGPYGYTF
TRBV20-1,-,-,TRBJ1-2,TGCAGTGCTTCCCGGACAGACTATGGCTACGCCTTC,CSASRTDYGYAF
TRBV21-1,-,few,TRBJ2-7,TGTGCCAGCAGCAAAGGTCGGACAGGGGGCTGCGAGCAGTACTTC,CASSKGRTGGCEQYF
TRBV6-1,-,few,TRBJ1-6,TGTGCCAGCTCTGCGGGGGGACCCCCCGTTTCACCCCTCCACTTT,CASSAGGPPVSPLHF
TRBV14,-,-,TRBJ2-3,TGTGCCAGCAGCCCCCTATGGGGGCAAGGCACAGATACGCAGTATTTT,CASSPLWGQGTDTQYF
TRBV4-1,-,few,TRBJ1-5,TGCGCCAGCAGCCAAGAAGCTCCCGGCCGGCAGCCCCAGCATTTT,CASSQEAPGRQPQHF
TRBV20-1,-,hyperexpanded,TRBJ1-3,TGCAGTGCTACCCAGGGAGGCCCAAACACCATATATTTT,CSATQGGPNTIYF
TRBV30,-,-,TRBJ2-7,TGTGCCTGGAGTGTACAGAAGTACGAGCAGTACTTC,CAWSVQKYEQYF
TRBV20-1,-,-,TRBJ2-5,-,CSARPFRGRTSGGSSETQYF
TRBV12-3/TRBV12-4,-,-,TRBJ2-4,TGTGCCAGCAGCAAGACAGGAGTGAACATTCAGTACTTC,CASSKTGVNIQYF
TRBV5-1,TRBD1,-,TRBJ2-7,TGCGCCAGCAGCTGGACAGGGGGAGAGTACGAGCAGTACTTC,CASSWTGGEYEQYF
TRBV7-2,TRBD2,-,TRBJ2-1,TGTGCCAGCAGACCTCCGGGACTAGGGGGCAATGAGCAGTTCTTC,CASRPPGLGGNEQFF